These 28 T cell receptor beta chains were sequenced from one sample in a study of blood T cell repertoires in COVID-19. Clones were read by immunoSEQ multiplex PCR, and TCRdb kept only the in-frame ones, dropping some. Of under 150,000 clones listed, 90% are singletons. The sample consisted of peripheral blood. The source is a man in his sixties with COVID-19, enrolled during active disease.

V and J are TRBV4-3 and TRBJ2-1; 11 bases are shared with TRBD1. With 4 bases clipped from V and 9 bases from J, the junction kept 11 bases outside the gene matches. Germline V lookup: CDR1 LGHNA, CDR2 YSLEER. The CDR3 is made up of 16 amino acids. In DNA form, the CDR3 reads TGCGCCAGCAGCCCATATGAGGACAGGGGGCGCGGTGAGCAGTTCTTC. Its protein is CASSPYEDRGRGEQFF.

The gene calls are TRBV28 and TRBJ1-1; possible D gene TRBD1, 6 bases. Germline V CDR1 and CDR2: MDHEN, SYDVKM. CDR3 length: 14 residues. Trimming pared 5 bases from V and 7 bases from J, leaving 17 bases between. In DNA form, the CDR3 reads TGTGCCAGCAGTATGCAACAGGGAACCGGTGAAGCTTTCTTT. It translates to CASSMQQGTGEAFF.

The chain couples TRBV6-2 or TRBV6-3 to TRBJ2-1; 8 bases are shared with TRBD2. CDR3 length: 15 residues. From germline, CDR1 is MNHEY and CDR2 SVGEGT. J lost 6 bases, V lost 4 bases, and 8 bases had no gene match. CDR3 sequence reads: CASSWGLEASNEQFF. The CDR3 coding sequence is TGTGCCAGCAGTTGGGGACTAGAGGCATCCAATGAGCAGTTCTTC.

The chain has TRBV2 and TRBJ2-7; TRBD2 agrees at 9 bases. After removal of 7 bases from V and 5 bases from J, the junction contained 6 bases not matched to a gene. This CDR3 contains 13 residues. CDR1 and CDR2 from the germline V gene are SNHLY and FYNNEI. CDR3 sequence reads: CASTAGLADEQYF. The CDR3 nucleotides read TGTGCCAGCACCGCGGGACTAGCAGACGAGCAGTACTTC.

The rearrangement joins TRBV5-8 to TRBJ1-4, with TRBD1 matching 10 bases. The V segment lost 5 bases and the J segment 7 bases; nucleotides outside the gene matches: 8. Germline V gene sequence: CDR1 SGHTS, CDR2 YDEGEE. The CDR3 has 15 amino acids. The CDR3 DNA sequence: TGTGCCAGCAGGCCACCGGGACAGGGGAGTGAAAAACTGTTTTTT. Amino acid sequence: CASRPPGQGSEKLFF.

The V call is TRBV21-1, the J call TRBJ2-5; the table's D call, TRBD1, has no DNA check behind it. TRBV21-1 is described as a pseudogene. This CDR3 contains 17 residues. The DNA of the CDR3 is TGTGCCAGCAGCCCCCGGACAGGGGTTCGCTGCGGAGAGACCCAGTACTTC. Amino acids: CASSPRTGVRCGETQYF.

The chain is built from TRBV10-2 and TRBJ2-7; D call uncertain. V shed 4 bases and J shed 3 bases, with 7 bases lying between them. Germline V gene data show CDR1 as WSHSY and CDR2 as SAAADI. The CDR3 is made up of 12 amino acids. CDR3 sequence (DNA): TGCGCCAGCAGTGGACGGGTCTACGAGCAGTACTTC. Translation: CASSGRVYEQYF.

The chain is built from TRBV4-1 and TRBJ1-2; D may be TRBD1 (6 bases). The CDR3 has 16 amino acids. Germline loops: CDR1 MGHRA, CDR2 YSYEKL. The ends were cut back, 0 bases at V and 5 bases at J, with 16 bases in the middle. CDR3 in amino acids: CASSQEPGQMGYGYTF. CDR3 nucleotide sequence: TGCGCCAGCAGCCAAGAACCGGGACAAATGGGGTATGGCTACACCTTC.

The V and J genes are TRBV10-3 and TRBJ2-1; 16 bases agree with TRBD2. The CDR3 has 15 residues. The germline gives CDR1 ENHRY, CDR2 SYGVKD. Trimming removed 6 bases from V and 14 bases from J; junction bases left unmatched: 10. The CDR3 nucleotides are TGTGCCATCAGCCAGCCGGGACTAGCGGGAGGGCTCGAGTTCTTC. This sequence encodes CAISQPGLAGGLEFF.

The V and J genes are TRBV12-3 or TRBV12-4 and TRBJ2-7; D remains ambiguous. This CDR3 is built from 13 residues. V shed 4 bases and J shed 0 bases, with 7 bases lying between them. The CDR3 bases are TGTGCCAGCAGTTCGACACCCTCCTACGAGCAGTACTTC. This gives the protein CASSSTPSYEQYF.

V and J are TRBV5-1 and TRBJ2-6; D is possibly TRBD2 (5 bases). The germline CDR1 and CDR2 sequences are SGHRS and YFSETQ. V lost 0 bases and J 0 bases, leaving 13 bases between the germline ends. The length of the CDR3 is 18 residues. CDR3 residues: CASSLVGRHLSGANVLTF. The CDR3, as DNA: TGCGCCAGCAGCTTGGTGGGGAGACACCTCTCTGGGGCCAACGTCCTGACTTTC.

The CDR3 DNA follows: TGTGCCAGCTCACCGGGACAGAGGGCGGGGGAGCAGTACTTC. Amino acids: CASSPGQRAGEQYF. This rearrangement joins TRBV18 to TRBJ2-7; a weak D match, TRBD1 (7 bases). The V gene lost 3 bases and the J gene lost 7 bases, with 16 bases spanning the gap. This CDR3 is 14 amino acids long. CDR1 and CDR2 from the germline V gene are KGHSH and LQKENI.

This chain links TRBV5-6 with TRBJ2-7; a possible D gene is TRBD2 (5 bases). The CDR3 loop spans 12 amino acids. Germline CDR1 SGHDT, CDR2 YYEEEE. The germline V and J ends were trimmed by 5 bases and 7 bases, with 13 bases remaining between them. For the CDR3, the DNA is TGTGCCAGCAGTCCATCCAGGAGGGAGCAGTACTTC. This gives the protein CASSPSRREQYF.

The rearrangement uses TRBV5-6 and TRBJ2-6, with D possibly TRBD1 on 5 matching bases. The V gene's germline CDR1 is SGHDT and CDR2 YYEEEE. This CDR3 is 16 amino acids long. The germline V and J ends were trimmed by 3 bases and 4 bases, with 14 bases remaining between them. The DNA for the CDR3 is TGTGCCAGCAGCTCACTCAGGGTAAGAGGGGCCAACGTCCTGACTTTC. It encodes CASSSLRVRGANVLTF.

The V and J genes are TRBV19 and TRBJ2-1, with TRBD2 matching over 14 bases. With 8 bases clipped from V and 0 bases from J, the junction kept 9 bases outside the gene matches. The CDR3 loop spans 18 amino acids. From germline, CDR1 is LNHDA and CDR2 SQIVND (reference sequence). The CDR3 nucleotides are TGTGCCAGTGCCGGACTAGCGGGAGGCTCGAGCTCCTACAATGAGCAGTTCTTC. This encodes CASAGLAGGSSSYNEQFF.

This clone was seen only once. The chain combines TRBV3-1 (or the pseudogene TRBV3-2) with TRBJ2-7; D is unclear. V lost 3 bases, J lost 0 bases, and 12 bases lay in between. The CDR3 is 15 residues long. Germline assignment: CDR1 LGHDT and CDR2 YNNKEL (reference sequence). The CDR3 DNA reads TGTGCCAGCAGCCAGTCCTCCTGGGCCTCCTACGAGCAGTACTTC. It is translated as CASSQSSWASYEQYF.

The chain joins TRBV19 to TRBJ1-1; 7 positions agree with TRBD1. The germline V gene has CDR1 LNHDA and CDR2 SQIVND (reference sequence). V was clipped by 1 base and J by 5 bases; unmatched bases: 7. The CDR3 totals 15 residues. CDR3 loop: CASSIAEGAGTEAFF. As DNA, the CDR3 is TGTGCCAGTAGTATAGCGGAGGGGGCGGGGACTGAAGCTTTCTTT.

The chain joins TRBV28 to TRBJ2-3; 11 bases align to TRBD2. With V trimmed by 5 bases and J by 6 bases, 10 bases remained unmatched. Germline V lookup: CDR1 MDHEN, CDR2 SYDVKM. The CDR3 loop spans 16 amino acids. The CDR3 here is CASSPPSGGIEDTQYF. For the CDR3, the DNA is TGTGCCAGCAGTCCCCCTAGCGGGGGGATTGAGGATACGCAGTATTTT.

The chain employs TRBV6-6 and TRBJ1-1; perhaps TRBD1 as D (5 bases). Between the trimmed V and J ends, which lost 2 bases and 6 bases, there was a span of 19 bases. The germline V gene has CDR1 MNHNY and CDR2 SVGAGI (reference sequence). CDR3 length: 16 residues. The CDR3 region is CASSYGHGGESAEAFF. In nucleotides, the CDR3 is TGTGCCAGCAGTTACGGACATGGGGGGGAGAGCGCTGAAGCTTTCTTT.

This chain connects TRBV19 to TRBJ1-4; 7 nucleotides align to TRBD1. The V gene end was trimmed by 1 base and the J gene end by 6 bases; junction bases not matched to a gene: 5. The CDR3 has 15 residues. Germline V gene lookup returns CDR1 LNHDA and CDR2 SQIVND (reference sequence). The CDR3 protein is CASSIVGGGDEKLFF. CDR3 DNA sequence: TGTGCCAGTAGTATAGTAGGAGGGGGCGATGAAAAACTGTTTTTT. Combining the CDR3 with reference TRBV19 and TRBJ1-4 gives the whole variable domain DGGITQSPKYLFRKEGQNVTLSCEQNLNHDAMYWYRQDPGQGLRLIYYSQIVNDFQKGDIAEGYSVSREKKESFPLTVTSAQKNPTAFYLCASSIVGGGDEKLFFGSGTQLSVL.

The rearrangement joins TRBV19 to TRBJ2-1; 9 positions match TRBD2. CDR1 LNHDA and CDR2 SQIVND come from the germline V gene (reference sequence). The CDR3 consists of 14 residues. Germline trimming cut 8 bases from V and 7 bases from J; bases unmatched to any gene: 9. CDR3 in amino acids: CASRGSAGGNEQFF. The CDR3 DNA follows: TGTGCCAGTCGGGGGTCGGCGGGAGGGAATGAGCAGTTCTTC.

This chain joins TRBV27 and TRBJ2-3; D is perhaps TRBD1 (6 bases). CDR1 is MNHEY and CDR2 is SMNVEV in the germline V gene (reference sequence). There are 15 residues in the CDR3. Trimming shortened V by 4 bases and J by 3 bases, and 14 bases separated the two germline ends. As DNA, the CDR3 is TGTGCCAGCAGTTCCTCAGGGGAAGGGACAGATACGCAGTATTTT. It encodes CASSSSGEGTDTQYF.

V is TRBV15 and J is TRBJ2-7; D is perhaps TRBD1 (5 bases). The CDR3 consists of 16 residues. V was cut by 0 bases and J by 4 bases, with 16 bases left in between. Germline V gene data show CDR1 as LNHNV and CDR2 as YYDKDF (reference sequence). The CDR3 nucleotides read TGTGCCACCAGCAGAGAGTCTGGACAATCCCTATACGAGCAGTACTTC. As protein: CATSRESGQSLYEQYF.

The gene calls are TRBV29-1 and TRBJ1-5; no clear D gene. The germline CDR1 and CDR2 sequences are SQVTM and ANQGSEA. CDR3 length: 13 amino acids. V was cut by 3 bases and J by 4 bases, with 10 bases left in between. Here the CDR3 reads CSVEIQTNQPQHF. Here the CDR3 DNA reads TGCAGCGTTGAGATTCAGACAAATCAGCCCCAGCATTTT.

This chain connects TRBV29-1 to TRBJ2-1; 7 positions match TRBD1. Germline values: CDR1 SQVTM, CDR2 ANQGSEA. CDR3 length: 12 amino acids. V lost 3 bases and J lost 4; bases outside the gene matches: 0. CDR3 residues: CSVEDRYNEQFF. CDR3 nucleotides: TGCAGCGTTGAGGACAGGTACAATGAGCAGTTCTTC.

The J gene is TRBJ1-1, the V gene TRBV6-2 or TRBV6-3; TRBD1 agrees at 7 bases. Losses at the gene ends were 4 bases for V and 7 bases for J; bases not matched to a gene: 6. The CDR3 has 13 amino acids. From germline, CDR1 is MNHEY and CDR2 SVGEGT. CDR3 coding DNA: TGTGCCAGCAGTTCCGGGACAGAGATTGAAGCTTTCTTT. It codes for CASSSGTEIEAFF.

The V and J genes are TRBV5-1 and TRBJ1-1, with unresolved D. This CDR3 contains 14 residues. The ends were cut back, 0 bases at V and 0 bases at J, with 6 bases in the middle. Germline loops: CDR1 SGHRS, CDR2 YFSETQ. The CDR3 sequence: CASSLGHLNTEAFF. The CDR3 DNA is TGCGCCAGCAGCTTGGGACACCTGAACACTGAAGCTTTCTTT.

Here the CDR3 DNA reads TGCGCCAGCAGCTTGCCGGCGGGAGGGTCGACTGAGCAGTTCTTC. Encoded protein: CASSLPAGGSTEQFF. The rearrangement joins TRBV5-1 to TRBJ2-1; the match to TRBD2 covers 9 bases. The CDR3 is 15 residues long. J gave up 9 bases and V 1 base, and 8 bases lay outside the gene matches. Germline values: CDR1 SGHRS, CDR2 YFSETQ.